The 28 T cell receptor beta chains in this list originate from one sample, sequenced in a study of blood T cell repertoires in COVID-19 (dated by TCRdb to the early 2020s). The library was made by the immunoSEQ multiplex PCR assay. Imported from immuneACCESS, the table was reduced by TCRdb to in-frame sequences with V and J called. These copies leave out some clones; in studies compared against another copy, an unresolved V gene accounts for under half, and the cause of the remainder is not known. The sample records some 350,000 clones, 85% to 90% of which are singletons. The ten largest clones represent about 7% of the sample. Sequenced sample: peripheral blood. The receptors here all came from a woman in her sixties or seventies with COVID-19, enrolled during active disease.

The rearrangement links TRBV7-8 to TRBJ2-3; 9 nucleotides line up with TRBD2. The CDR3 runs 17 residues. Trimming removed 5 bases from V and 2 bases from J; junction bases left unmatched: 11. Germline-derived CDR1 and CDR2 are SGHVS and FQNEAQ. The CDR3 sequence is CASSLTGVAGATDTQYF. The CDR3 coding sequence is TGTGCCAGCAGCCTAACCGGGGTAGCGGGGGCCACAGATACGCAGTATTTT.

This chain links TRBV19 with TRBJ2-5; D possibly corresponds to TRBD2 (5 bases). Germline V gives CDR1 LNHDA, CDR2 SQIVND (reference sequence). The CDR3 is 13 amino acids. V dropped 8 bases and J dropped 5 bases, with 15 bases sitting between them. CDR3 sequence reads: CASGARGWETQYF. In DNA form, the CDR3 reads TGTGCCAGTGGTGCCCGGGGTTGGGAGACCCAGTACTTC.

The V call is TRBV5-1, the J call TRBJ1-3; 8 bases agree with TRBD1. In germline, CDR1 is SGHRS, CDR2 YFSETQ. The CDR3 is 15 amino acids. V lost 4 bases, J lost 0 bases, and 3 bases stayed unmatched. CDR3 DNA sequence: TGCGCCAGCAGCCGACAGGGGCGCTCTGGAAACACCATATATTTT. It yields the protein CASSRQGRSGNTIYF.

The gene calls are TRBV28 and TRBJ2-2; the match to TRBD1 covers 9 bases. V shed 2 bases, J shed 3 bases, and the junction held 4 bases outside the gene matches. Per germline, CDR1 MDHEN and CDR2 SYDVKM. The CDR3 has 16 residues. In DNA, the CDR3 is TGTGCCAGCAGTTTAAGGGACAGGGTGTACACCGGGGAGCTGTTTTTT. As protein: CASSLRDRVYTGELFF.

This clone has only one observation. The genes are TRBV6-6 and TRBJ2-7; D ambiguous. The CDR3 extends over 14 amino acids. Trimming shortened V by 7 bases and J by 0 bases, and 13 bases separated the two germline ends. Germline V lookup: CDR1 MNHNY, CDR2 SVGAGI (reference sequence). The CDR3 protein is CASTLGIFSYEQYF. The CDR3 nucleotides are TGTGCCAGCACCCTAGGTATATTCTCCTACGAGCAGTACTTC.

This chain uses TRBV5-1 with TRBJ2-7; D is undetermined. The CDR3 totals 11 residues. Germline CDR1 SGHRS, CDR2 YFSETQ. V was clipped by 3 bases and J by 5 bases, with 6 bases between them. CDR3 in amino acids: CASSSYNEQYF. Here the CDR3 DNA reads TGCGCCAGCAGCTCCTATAACGAGCAGTACTTC.

This clone was detected only once. CDR3 in DNA: TGTGCCAGCAATCCGACAGGGGGCGCCCCTAATTCACCCCTCCACTTT. Encoded protein: CASNPTGGAPNSPLHF. The chain carries TRBV28 and TRBJ1-6; 10 positions match TRBD1. The CDR3 runs 16 residues. Looked up from germline, CDR1 is MDHEN and CDR2 is SYDVKM. V was pared by 7 bases and J by 6 bases, with 9 bases of the junction left unmatched.

The J gene is TRBJ1-1, the V gene TRBV18; 11 bases map to TRBD1. V dropped 5 bases and J dropped 4; count of bases not matched to a gene: 9. Germline CDR1 KGHSH, CDR2 LQKENI. The CDR3 loop spans 16 amino acids. CDR3 DNA sequence: TGTGCCAGCTCATCAGGACAGGGGGCCTGGGGCACTGAAGCTTTCTTT. It specifies CASSSGQGAWGTEAFF.

The chain joins TRBV9 to TRBJ2-7, with D tentatively TRBD1 (6 bases). The V gene lost 0 bases and the J gene lost 2 bases, with 12 bases spanning the gap. CDR3 length: 15 amino acids. Germline loops: CDR1 SGDLS, CDR2 YYNGEE. The CDR3 nucleotides read TGTGCCAGCAGCGTAGCAGGACAGCCGACCTACGAGCAGTACTTC. As protein: CASSVAGQPTYEQYF.

V is TRBV19 and J is TRBJ1-2; 7 bases match TRBD1. The CDR3 extends over 15 amino acids. Germline-derived CDR1 and CDR2 are LNHDA and SQIVND (reference sequence). Trimming removed 1 base from V and 0 bases from J; junction bases left unmatched: 2. The CDR3 loop is CASSIGTGANYGYTF. In DNA form, the CDR3 reads TGTGCCAGTAGTATAGGTACAGGGGCTAACTATGGCTACACCTTC.

This chain connects TRBV7-8 to TRBJ1-1, with D possibly TRBD1 on 5 matching bases. Germline CDR1 is SGHVS and CDR2 is FQNEAQ. V dropped 5 bases and J dropped 2 bases, with 12 bases sitting between them. The CDR3 extends over 14 amino acids. The CDR3, as DNA: TGTGCCAGCAGCAGAGGGGCCGTAAACACTGAAGCTTTCTTT. It codes for CASSRGAVNTEAFF.

The rearrangement links TRBV27 to TRBJ1-6, with D tentatively TRBD1 (5 bases). CDR1 is MNHEY and CDR2 is SMNVEV in the germline V gene (reference sequence). Deletions cut 1 base from V and 9 bases from J, with 16 bases between. There are 16 residues in the CDR3. The CDR3 coding sequence is TGTGCCAGCAGTTTATATTTAGGGCAGGGTGGTTCACCCCTCCACTTT. This sequence encodes CASSLYLGQGGSPLHF.

V gene TRBV4-2 combines with J gene TRBJ1-1; 11 bases fit TRBD1. Germline CDR1 reads LGHNA; CDR2 reads YNFKEQ. Trimming took 5 bases from V and 3 from J; bases not matched to a gene: 11. This CDR3 region has 17 residues. The CDR3 DNA reads TGTGCCAGCAGCGCTTCCGGGACAGGGGGGACGGACACTGAAGCTTTCTTT. Amino acid sequence: CASSASGTGGTDTEAFF.

The chain carries TRBV5-6 and TRBJ1-6, with D maybe TRBD1 (5 bases). The germline V gene encodes CDR1 SGHDT and CDR2 YYEEEE. This CDR3 is built from 16 residues. V dropped 3 bases and J dropped 4 bases, with 14 bases sitting between them. The CDR3: CASSSPGISYNSPLHF. Written as DNA, the CDR3 is TGTGCCAGCAGCTCGCCAGGGATTTCTTATAATTCACCCCTCCACTTT.

This sequence joins TRBV4-3 and TRBJ2-3, with 9 bases lining up with TRBD2. The CDR3 is 15 amino acids. Losses at the gene ends were 4 bases for V and 5 bases for J; bases not matched to a gene: 7. CDR1 and CDR2 (germline): LGHNA, YSLEER. CDR3 in DNA: TGCGCCAGCAGCCCGACTAGCGGATACGGAGATACGCAGTATTTT. It yields the protein CASSPTSGYGDTQYF.

V is TRBV7-9 and J is TRBJ1-5; TRBD1 agrees at 7 bases. This CDR3 is built from 14 residues. V trimming: 5 bases; J trimming: 7 bases; junction bases outside the gene matches: 8. CDR1 and CDR2 from the germline V gene are SEHNR and FQNEAQ (reference sequence). CDR3 sequence (DNA): TGTGCCAGCAGCATAACAGGGGAGGTACAGCCCCAGCATTTT. This encodes CASSITGEVQPQHF.

The chain joins TRBV19 to TRBJ2-3, with a possible D match to TRBD2 (6 bases). The CDR3 loop spans 12 amino acids. In germline, CDR1 is LNHDA, CDR2 SQIVND (reference sequence). Trimming took 1 base from V and 13 from J, leaving 12 bases between them. The CDR3 region is CASSIGETRKYF. DNA for the CDR3: TGTGCCAGTAGTATAGGAGAGACTAGAAAGTATTTT. Filled out from reference TRBV19 and TRBJ2-3, the complete variable domain reads DGGITQSPKYLFRKEGQNVTLSCEQNLNHDAMYWYRQDPGQGLRLIYYSQIVNDFQKGDIAEGYSVSREKKESFPLTVTSAQKNPTAFYLCASSIGETRKYFGPGTRLTVL.

This chain connects TRBV19 to TRBJ2-3, with 7 nucleotides matching TRBD1. Germline V lookup: CDR1 LNHDA, CDR2 SQIVND (reference sequence). There are 14 residues in the CDR3. V trimming: 3 bases; J trimming: 6 bases; junction bases outside the gene matches: 6. This CDR3 reads CASSILGGRDTQYF. The DNA for the CDR3 is TGTGCCAGTAGTATTTTAGGGGGCCGGGATACGCAGTATTTT.

The rearrangement links TRBV18 to TRBJ2-7, with TRBD2 matching 9 bases. This CDR3 has 15 amino acids. The V gene's germline CDR1 is KGHSH and CDR2 LQKENI. V was pared by 0 bases and J by 5 bases, with 5 bases of the junction left unmatched. The CDR3 nucleotides are TGTGCCAGCTCACCACCGAGCGGGGGGATCAACGAGCAGTACTTC. It specifies CASSPPSGGINEQYF.

This clone was picked up one time. V usage is TRBV19 and J usage is TRBJ2-4; D is unresolved. The V end was cut by 2 bases, the J end by 0 bases, with 5 bases between. Germline CDR1 LNHDA, CDR2 SQIVND (reference sequence). The CDR3 consists of 14 residues. The CDR3 region is CASSISLAKNIQYF. As DNA, the CDR3 is TGTGCCAGTAGTATATCCCTAGCCAAAAACATTCAGTACTTC.

The chain is built from TRBV5-6 and TRBJ1-5; TRBD1 matches at 7 bases. Germline V gene data show CDR1 as SGHDT and CDR2 as YYEEEE. The CDR3 has 15 amino acids. With V trimmed by 0 bases and J by 3 bases, 3 bases remained unmatched. Here the CDR3 reads CASSLGQGVNQPQHF. The DNA of the CDR3 is TGTGCCAGCAGCTTGGGACAGGGAGTCAATCAGCCCCAGCATTTT.

This rearrangement joins TRBV18 to TRBJ1-1; 9 nucleotides line up with TRBD1. V trimming: 3 bases; J trimming: 7 bases; junction bases outside the gene matches: 6. From germline, CDR1 is KGHSH and CDR2 LQKENI. The CDR3 covers 14 residues. CDR3 protein: CASSPTGGTSEAFF. CDR3 in DNA: TGTGCCAGCTCACCGACAGGGGGGACTAGTGAAGCTTTCTTT.

The CDR3, as DNA: TGTGCCAGCACCAGGGACAGGCACTACAATGAGCAGTTCTTC. Translation: CASTRDRHYNEQFF. The chain links TRBV6-5 to TRBJ2-1; 8 bases align to TRBD1. Trimming cost V 7 bases and J 3 bases; bases outside gene matches: 5. CDR3 size: 14 residues. The germline CDR1 and CDR2 sequences are MNHEY and SVGAGI.

This clone appeared a single time. The rearrangement links TRBV7-2 to TRBJ1-2; D ambiguous. The CDR3 sequence is 14 residues long. The germline CDR1 and CDR2 sequences are SGHTA and FQGNSA. V gave up 1 base and J gave up 8 bases, with 14 bases separating them. CDR3 residues: CASSLDEGIGGYTF. CDR3 bases: TGTGCCAGCAGCTTAGACGAGGGAATAGGCGGCTACACCTTC. The full variable domain, rest sourced from reference TRBV7-2 and TRBJ1-2, is GAGVSQSPSNKVTEKGKDVELRCDPISGHTALYWYRQSLGQGLEFLIYFQGNSAPDKSGLPSDRFSAERTGGSVSTLTIQRTQQEDSAVYLCASSLDEGIGGYTFGSGTRLTVV.

The gene calls are TRBV9 and TRBJ1-5; no definite D call. The germline V and J ends were trimmed by 4 bases and 9 bases, with 29 bases remaining between them. The CDR3 length is 18 residues. Germline V gene sequence: CDR1 SGDLS, CDR2 YYNGEE. In DNA, the CDR3 is TGTGCCAGCAGCCCCGGAGTAGCGGCGGGTCCGTGGGGTGGGCCCCAGCATTTT. This encodes CASSPGVAAGPWGGPQHF.

The chain carries TRBV19 and TRBJ2-1, with D hard to call. The ends were cut back, 5 bases at V and 3 bases at J, with 8 bases in the middle. Germline V gene sequence: CDR1 LNHDA, CDR2 SQIVND (reference sequence). The CDR3 is 13 residues long. As DNA, the CDR3 is TGTGCCAGTAGTCCTCCGGTCTACAATGAGCAGTTCTTC. This gives the protein CASSPPVYNEQFF.

V is TRBV6-4 and J is TRBJ1-5; 7 bases fit TRBD1. Germline V gene data show CDR1 as MRHNA and CDR2 as SNTAGT. This CDR3 is built from 17 residues. Trimming removed 0 bases from V and 6 bases from J; junction bases left unmatched: 11. CDR3 region: CASSDSNFKGASQPQHF. CDR3 coding DNA: TGTGCCAGCAGTGACTCGAACTTTAAGGGGGCATCTCAGCCCCAGCATTTT.

This clone has a handful of counts. This chain links TRBV2 with TRBJ1-1, with 7 bases matching TRBD1. V gave up 10 bases and J gave up 3 bases; unmatched junction bases: 8. The CDR3 covers 13 residues. Germline CDR1 is SNHLY and CDR2 is FYNNEI. In DNA form, the CDR3 reads TGTGCCACCGGTACGACAGGGTACACTGAAGCTTTCTTT. Amino acids: CATGTTGYTEAFF.